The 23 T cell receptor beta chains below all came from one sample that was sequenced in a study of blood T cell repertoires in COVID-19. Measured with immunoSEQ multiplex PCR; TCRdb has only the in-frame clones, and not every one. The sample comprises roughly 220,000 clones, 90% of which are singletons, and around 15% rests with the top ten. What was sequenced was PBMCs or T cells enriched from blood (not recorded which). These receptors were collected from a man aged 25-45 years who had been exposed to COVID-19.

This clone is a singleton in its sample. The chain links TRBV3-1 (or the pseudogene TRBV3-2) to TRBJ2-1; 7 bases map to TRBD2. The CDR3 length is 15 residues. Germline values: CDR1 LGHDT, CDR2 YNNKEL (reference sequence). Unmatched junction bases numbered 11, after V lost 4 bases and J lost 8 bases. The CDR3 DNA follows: TGTGCCAGCAGCCCCGCTAGCGGACATAGGGATGAGCAGTTCTTC. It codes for CASSPASGHRDEQFF.

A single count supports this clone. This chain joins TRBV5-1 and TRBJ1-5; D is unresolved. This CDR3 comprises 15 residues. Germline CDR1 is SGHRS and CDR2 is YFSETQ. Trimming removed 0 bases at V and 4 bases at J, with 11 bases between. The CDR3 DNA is TGCGCCAGCAGCTTGGTAGGAGAGATTAATCAGCCCCAGCATTTT. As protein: CASSLVGEINQPQHF.

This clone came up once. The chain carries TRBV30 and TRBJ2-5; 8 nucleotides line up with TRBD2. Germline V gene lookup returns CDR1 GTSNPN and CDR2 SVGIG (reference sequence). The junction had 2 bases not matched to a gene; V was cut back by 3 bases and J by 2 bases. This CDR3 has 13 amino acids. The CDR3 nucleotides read TGTGCCTGGAGCGGGGGGGCACAAGAGACCCAGTACTTC. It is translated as CAWSGGAQETQYF.

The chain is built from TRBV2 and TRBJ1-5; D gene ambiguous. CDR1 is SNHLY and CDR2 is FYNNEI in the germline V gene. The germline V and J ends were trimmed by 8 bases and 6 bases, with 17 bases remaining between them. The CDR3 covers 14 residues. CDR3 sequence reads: CASGLEGFIQPQHF. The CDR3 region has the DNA TGTGCCAGCGGGTTAGAGGGTTTTATTCAGCCCCAGCATTTT.

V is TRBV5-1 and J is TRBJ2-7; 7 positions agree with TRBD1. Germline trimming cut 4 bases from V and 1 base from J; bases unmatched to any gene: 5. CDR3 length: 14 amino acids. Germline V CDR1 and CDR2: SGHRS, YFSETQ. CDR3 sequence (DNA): TGCGCCAGCAGCAACCGGGACAGTTCCTACGAGCAGTACTTC. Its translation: CASSNRDSSYEQYF.

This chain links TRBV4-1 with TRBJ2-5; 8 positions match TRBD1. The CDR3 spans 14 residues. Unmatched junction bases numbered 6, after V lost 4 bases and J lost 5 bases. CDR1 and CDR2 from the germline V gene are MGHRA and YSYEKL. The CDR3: CASSPRQGFETQYF. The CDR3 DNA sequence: TGCGCCAGCAGCCCCCGACAGGGGTTCGAGACCCAGTACTTC.

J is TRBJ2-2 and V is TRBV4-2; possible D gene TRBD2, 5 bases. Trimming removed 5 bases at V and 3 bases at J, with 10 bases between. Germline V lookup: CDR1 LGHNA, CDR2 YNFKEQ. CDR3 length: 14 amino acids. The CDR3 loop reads CASSGRDYTGELFF. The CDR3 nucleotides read TGTGCCAGCAGCGGCCGGGATTACACCGGGGAGCTGTTTTTT.

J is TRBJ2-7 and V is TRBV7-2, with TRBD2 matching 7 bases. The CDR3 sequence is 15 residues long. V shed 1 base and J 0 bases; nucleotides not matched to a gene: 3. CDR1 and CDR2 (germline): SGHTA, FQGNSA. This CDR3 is CASSLGGTTSYEQYF. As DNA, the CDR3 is TGTGCCAGCAGCTTAGGGGGGACTACCTCCTACGAGCAGTACTTC.

In nucleotides, the CDR3 is TGTGCCAGCAGCTTAGCCGGACTAGCGAAGAGCGGTGAGCAGTTCTTC. This translates into CASSLAGLAKSGEQFF. The chain carries TRBV7-9 and TRBJ2-1; TRBD2 aligns across 9 bases. Germline values: CDR1 SEHNR, CDR2 FQNEAQ (reference sequence). Trimming removed 0 bases from V and 9 bases from J; junction bases left unmatched: 9. This CDR3 comprises 16 residues.

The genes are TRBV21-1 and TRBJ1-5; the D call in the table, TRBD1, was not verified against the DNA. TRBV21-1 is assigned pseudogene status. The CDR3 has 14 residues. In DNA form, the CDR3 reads TGTGCCAGCAGTCCGGGACAGAGAAATCAGCCCCAGCATTTT. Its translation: CASSPGQRNQPQHF.

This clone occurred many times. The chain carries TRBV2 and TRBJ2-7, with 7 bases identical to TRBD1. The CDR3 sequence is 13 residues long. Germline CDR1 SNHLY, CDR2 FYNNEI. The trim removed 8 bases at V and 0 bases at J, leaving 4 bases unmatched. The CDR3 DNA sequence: TGTGCCAGCGGAGAGGGGGCCTCCTACGAGCAGTACTTC. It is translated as CASGEGASYEQYF.

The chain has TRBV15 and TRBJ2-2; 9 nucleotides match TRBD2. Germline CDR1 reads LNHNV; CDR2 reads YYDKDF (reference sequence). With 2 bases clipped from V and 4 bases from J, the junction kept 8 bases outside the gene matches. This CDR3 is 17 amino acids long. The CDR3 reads CATSRSLAGVTTGELFF. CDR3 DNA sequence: TGTGCCACCAGCAGATCATTAGCGGGGGTGACCACCGGGGAGCTGTTTTTT.

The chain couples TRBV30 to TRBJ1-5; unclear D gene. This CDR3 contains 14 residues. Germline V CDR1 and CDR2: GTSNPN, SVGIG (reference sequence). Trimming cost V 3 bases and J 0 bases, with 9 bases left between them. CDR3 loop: CAWRTRSSNQPQHF. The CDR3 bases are TGTGCCTGGAGGACCAGGTCTAGCAATCAGCCCCAGCATTTT. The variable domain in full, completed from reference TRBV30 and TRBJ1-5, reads SQTIHQWPATLVQPVGSPLSLECTVEGTSNPNLYWYRQAAGRGLQLLFYSVGIGQISSEVPQNLSASRPQDRQFILSSKKLLLSDSGFYLCAWRTRSSNQPQHFGDGTRLSIL.

The CDR3 here is CASSQDSSGGFATFF. CDR3 DNA: TGTGCCAGCAGCCAAGACTCTAGCGGGGGGTTCGCCACGTTTTTT. V gene TRBV3-1 (or the pseudogene TRBV3-2) combines with J gene TRBJ2-2; 11 bases are a match to TRBD2. The CDR3 covers 15 residues. The V and J ends lost 0 bases and 16 bases, in that order; junction bases with no gene match: 10. Per germline, CDR1 LGHDT and CDR2 YNNKEL (reference sequence).

The CDR3 loop reads CASRRDSYRYGYTF. CDR3 in DNA: TGTGCCAGCAGACGGGACAGTTACCGCTATGGCTACACCTTC. The V gene is TRBV5-4, the J gene TRBJ1-2, with 7 positions matching TRBD1. With 5 bases clipped from V and 4 bases from J, the junction kept 8 bases outside the gene matches. This CDR3 comprises 14 residues. Germline CDR1 SGHNT, CDR2 YYREEE (reference sequence).

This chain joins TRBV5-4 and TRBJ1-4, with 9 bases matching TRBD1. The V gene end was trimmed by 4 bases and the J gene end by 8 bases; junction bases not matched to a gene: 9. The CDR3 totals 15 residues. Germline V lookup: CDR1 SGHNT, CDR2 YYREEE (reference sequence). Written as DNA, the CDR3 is TGTGCCAGCAGCCCGCAACAGGGGGCAAGGGAAAAACTGTTTTTT. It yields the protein CASSPQQGAREKLFF.

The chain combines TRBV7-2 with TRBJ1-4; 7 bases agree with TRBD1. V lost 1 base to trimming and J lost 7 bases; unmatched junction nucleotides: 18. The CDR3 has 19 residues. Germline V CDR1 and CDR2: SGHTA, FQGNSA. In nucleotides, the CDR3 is TGTGCCAGCAGCTTAGGACTCGGGACAGTCCAACCGGAGGCTGAAAAACTGTTTTTT. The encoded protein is CASSLGLGTVQPEAEKLFF.

The CDR3 here is CASSLGGHGYEQYF. The CDR3 nucleotides read TGTGCCAGCAGCTTAGGGGGACACGGCTACGAGCAGTACTTC. The chain carries TRBV7-3 and TRBJ2-7, with D possibly TRBD1 on 6 matching bases. Germline lookup yields CDR1 SGHTA and CDR2 FQGTGA. Trimming cost V 2 bases and J 3 bases, with 11 bases left between them. This CDR3 spans 14 amino acids. The variable domain in full, completed from reference TRBV7-3 and TRBJ2-7, reads GAGVSQTPSNKVTEKGKYVELRCDPISGHTALYWYRQSLGQGPEFLIYFQGTGAADDSGLPNDRFFAVRPEGSVSTLKIQRTERGDSAVYLCASSLGGHGYEQYFGPGTRLTVT.

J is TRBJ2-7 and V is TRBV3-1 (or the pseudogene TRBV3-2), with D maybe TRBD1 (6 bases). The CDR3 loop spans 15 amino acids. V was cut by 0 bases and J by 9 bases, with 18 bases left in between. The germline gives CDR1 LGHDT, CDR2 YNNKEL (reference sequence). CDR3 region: CASSQDFQPRGGQYF. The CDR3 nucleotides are TGTGCCAGCAGCCAAGATTTCCAACCCCGAGGGGGGCAGTACTTC.

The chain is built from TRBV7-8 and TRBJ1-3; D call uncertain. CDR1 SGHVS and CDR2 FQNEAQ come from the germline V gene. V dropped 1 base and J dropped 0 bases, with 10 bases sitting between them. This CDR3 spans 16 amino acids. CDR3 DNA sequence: TGTGCCAGCAGCTTAGACAGCGGAGCCTCTGGAAACACCATATATTTT. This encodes CASSLDSGASGNTIYF.

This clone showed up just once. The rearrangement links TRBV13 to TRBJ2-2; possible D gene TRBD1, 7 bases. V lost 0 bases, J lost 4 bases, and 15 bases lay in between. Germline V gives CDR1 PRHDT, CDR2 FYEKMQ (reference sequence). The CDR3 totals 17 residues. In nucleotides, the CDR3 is TGTGCCAGCAGCTTAGGCCAGGGGGGCCTACGCACCGGGGAGCTGTTTTTT. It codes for CASSLGQGGLRTGELFF.

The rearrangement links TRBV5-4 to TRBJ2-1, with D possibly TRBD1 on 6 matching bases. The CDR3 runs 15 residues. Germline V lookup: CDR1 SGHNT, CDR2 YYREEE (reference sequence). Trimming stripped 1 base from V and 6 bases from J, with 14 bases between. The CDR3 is CASSLKGGRSNEQFF. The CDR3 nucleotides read TGTGCCAGCAGCTTGAAAGGGGGAAGGAGCAATGAGCAGTTCTTC.

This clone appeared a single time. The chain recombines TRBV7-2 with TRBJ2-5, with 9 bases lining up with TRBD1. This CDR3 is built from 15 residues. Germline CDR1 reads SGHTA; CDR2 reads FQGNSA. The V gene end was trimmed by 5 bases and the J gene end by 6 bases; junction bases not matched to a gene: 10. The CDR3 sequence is CASSPDRGRRKTQYF. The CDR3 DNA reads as TGTGCCAGCAGCCCGGACAGGGGAAGGAGAAAGACCCAGTACTTC.